The 14 T cell receptor beta chains given below trace back to one sample, sequenced in a study of blood T cell repertoires in COVID-19. Libraries were prepared by immunoSEQ multiplex PCR; TCRdb keeps only in-frame clonotypes and omits some of them. The sample contains roughly 43,000 clones, around 84% of which appear only once. The sample comprised peripheral blood. The receptors originated from a woman in her 70s in a cohort sampled during active COVID-19.

This sequence joins TRBV28 and TRBJ1-5, with D hard to call. Germline V lookup: CDR1 MDHEN, CDR2 SYDVKM. V lost 7 bases, J lost 4 bases, and 8 bases lay in between. The CDR3 length is 12 residues. CDR3 nucleotides: TGTGCCAGCATGGGCGAAAATCAGCCCCAGCATTTT. Translation gives CASMGENQPQHF.

CDR3 nucleotide sequence: TGTGCCAGCAGCTTACAAGGACTCGGGGGCTACACCTTC. Translated, it gives CASSLQGLGGYTF. V and J are TRBV5-6 and TRBJ1-2; D gene ambiguous. CDR3 length: 13 amino acids. CDR1 and CDR2 from the germline V gene are SGHDT and YYEEEE. Trimming stripped 2 bases from V and 8 bases from J, with 13 bases between.

The chain recombines TRBV29-1 with TRBJ2-7, with 10 positions matching TRBD2. CDR3 length: 13 residues. Germline CDR1 SQVTM, CDR2 ANQGSEA. V was clipped by 7 bases and J by 2 bases; unmatched bases: 5. In DNA form, the CDR3 reads TGCAGCGCCCGGACTAGCGGAACCTACGAGCAGTACTTC. The encoded protein is CSARTSGTYEQYF.

The chain uses TRBV27 and TRBJ1-1, with 7 nucleotides matching TRBD1. The germline V gene has CDR1 MNHEY and CDR2 SMNVEV (reference sequence). The ends lost 5 bases at V and 0 bases at J; junction bases unmatched: 6. CDR3 size: 15 residues. This CDR3 reads CASSKQGTLNTEAFF. The CDR3 region has the DNA TGTGCCAGCAGTAAACAGGGGACCTTGAACACTGAAGCTTTCTTT.

The chain combines TRBV5-6 with TRBJ2-7; 9 bases are a match to TRBD1. CDR3 length: 14 residues. Germline V lookup: CDR1 SGHDT, CDR2 YYEEEE. The ends lost 0 bases at V and 4 bases at J; junction bases unmatched: 2. The CDR3 DNA sequence: TGTGCCAGCAGCTTGGGGACAGGGGCGTACGAGCAGTACTTC. Protein sequence: CASSLGTGAYEQYF.

The chain carries TRBV5-4 and TRBJ1-1, with a possible D match to TRBD1 (6 bases). There are 15 residues in the CDR3. Germline assignment: CDR1 SGHNT and CDR2 YYREEE (reference sequence). With 3 bases removed from V and 0 bases from J, the gap between germline ends came to 12 bases. In DNA, the CDR3 is TGTGCCAGCAGCTGGGAAGGACAGATGAACACTGAAGCTTTCTTT. Translation gives CASSWEGQMNTEAFF.

This clone turned up a few times. The genes are TRBV29-1 and TRBJ2-7, with D unclear. Germline V gene lookup returns CDR1 SQVTM and CDR2 ANQGSEA. V gave up 5 bases and J gave up 5 bases, with 13 bases separating them. The CDR3 sequence is 12 residues long. CDR3 coding DNA: TGCAGCGTTTGGAAACAGACCAACGAGCAGTACTTC. The encoded protein is CSVWKQTNEQYF.

The chain couples TRBV28 to TRBJ2-7; D not resolved. The CDR3 extends over 11 amino acids. Germline CDR1 MDHEN, CDR2 SYDVKM. V was clipped by 8 bases and J by 5 bases, with 10 bases between them. CDR3 DNA sequence: TGTGCCAGCTCCCTAGTCCACGAGCAGTACTTC. Translating gives CASSLVHEQYF.

The genes are TRBV11-2 and TRBJ1-2; D unclear. This CDR3 has 12 residues. Germline V gene sequence: CDR1 SGHAT, CDR2 FQNNGV. With 5 bases removed from V and 3 bases from J, the gap between germline ends came to 7 bases. CDR3 coding DNA: TGTGCCAGCAGCGCCAGTGACTATGGCTACACCTTC. It codes for CASSASDYGYTF.

This chain links TRBV14 with TRBJ1-1; D is unresolved. The CDR3 runs 16 residues. Germline V CDR1 and CDR2: SGHDN, FVKESK. V shed 3 bases and J shed 0 bases, with 14 bases lying between them. The DNA for the CDR3 is TGTGCCAGCAGCCAGATGGAGCACGGAGTGAACACTGAAGCTTTCTTT. Amino acids: CASSQMEHGVNTEAFF. Full variable domain (outside the CDR3, taken from reference TRBV14 and TRBJ1-1): EAGVTQFPSHSVIEKGQTVTLRCDPISGHDNLYWYRRVMGKEIKFLLHFVKESKQDESGMPNNRFLAERTGGTYSTLKVQPAELEDSGVYFCASSQMEHGVNTEAFFGQGTRLTVV.

The chain links TRBV7-2 to TRBJ2-7; TRBD2 agrees at 10 bases. Germline V gene lookup returns CDR1 SGHTA and CDR2 FQGNSA. J lost 0 bases, V lost 3 bases, and 8 bases had no gene match. The CDR3 spans 17 residues. The CDR3 sequence is CASSLYPSGGYSYEQYF. The CDR3 DNA is TGTGCCAGCAGCTTGTATCCTAGCGGGGGATACTCCTACGAGCAGTACTTC.

The chain recombines TRBV28 with TRBJ1-1; D uncertain. Trimming pared 3 bases from V and 5 bases from J, leaving 22 bases between. CDR1 MDHEN and CDR2 SYDVKM come from the germline V gene. The CDR3 spans 17 residues. CDR3 nucleotide sequence: TGTGCCAGCAGTTTGGTTCCGCGTGCATCTAGAGGTACTGAAGCTTTCTTT. Protein sequence: CASSLVPRASRGTEAFF.

The genes are TRBV6-2 or TRBV6-3 and TRBJ1-2; unclear D gene. With 4 bases removed from V and 3 bases from J, the gap between germline ends came to 18 bases. Germline CDR1 MNHEY, CDR2 SVGEGT. The CDR3 spans 16 residues. The CDR3 nucleotides are TGTGCCAGCAGTTCCAGGTCCGAAGCAGAACACTATGGCTACACCTTC. Translating it yields CASSSRSEAEHYGYTF.

V and J are TRBV20-1 and TRBJ2-6; TRBD1 agrees at 9 bases. Germline-derived CDR1 and CDR2 are DFQATT and SNEGSKA (reference sequence). V lost 3 bases, J lost 0 bases, and 6 bases stayed unmatched. CDR3 length equals 17 residues. CDR3 protein: CSASTGGLVSGANVLTF. In nucleotides, the CDR3 is TGCAGTGCTAGTACAGGGGGCCTGGTCTCTGGGGCCAACGTCCTGACTTTC.